This TCR beta chain comes out of a study of T cells in Graves' hyperthyroidism and ophthalmopathy. Diagnoses were established using clinical symptoms, serum thyroxine and TRAb, thyroid ultrasound and orbital computed tomography. V gave up 8 bases and J gave up 4 bases; unmatched junction bases: 4. Germline CDR1 LNHDA, CDR2 SQIVND (reference sequence). This CDR3 contains 12 residues. Study-wide points: Separation of ophthalmopathy from stable hyperthyroidism was achieved by a 13 V-J model.

Amplified TCR beta CDR3 regions derived from RNA transcripts. An initial round of RT-PCR targeting the TCR CDR3 relied on the HTBI primer set. TCRdb re-called the multiplex PCR reads with MiXCR, one entry per CDR3 protein. The profile covers about 510,000 distinct CDR3 sequences, with about 45% appearing a single time and about 43% taken by the ten largest. This clonotype occurred once. Its target is unknown. The sequenced sample consisted of peripheral blood or thyroid tissue (not recorded which). This chain joins TRBV19 and TRBJ1-2, with 7 positions matching TRBD1. The TCR sequence derives from an adult woman with Graves' disease, either hyperthyroidism or ophthalmopathy (not recorded which). The CDR3: CASAGGSYGYTF. CDR3 sequence (DNA): TGTGCCAGTGCAGGGGGGAGCTATGGCTACACCTTC.